This record covers a single T cell receptor (beta chain). This clone was recorded only once. Its target antigen remains unknown. Per-nucleotide qualities are absent, and no much larger clonotype sits a single base away. The trial excluded patients who had a history of autoimmune disease or who were on systemic immunosuppression. In every dose cohort, peripheral blood was drawn for TCR sequencing at baseline, cycle 4 day 1, and cycle 7 day 1. Samples were obtained from an open-label, multicenter, first-in-human phase I dose-escalation trial of ivuxolimab. Adults with locally advanced or metastatic head and neck squamous cell, hepatocellular, melanoma or renal cell carcinoma were enrolled in the trial. Before TCR sequencing, CD4+ T cells and CD8+ T cells from peripheral blood were sorted into separate populations. V loses 3 bases of germline sequence and J loses 4 bases, and the interval between the two ends is 9 bases. CDR1 and CDR2 are read off the germline V gene (reference sequence) as MNHEY and SMNVEV. Measured from the cysteine to the phenylalanine, the CDR3 is 13 residues long. Only CDR3 DNA is held: 39 bases, read in frame from base 1.

The sample is drawn from a study of OX40 agonist ivuxolimab in advanced cancers. A note on the overall study: The costimulatory receptor OX40 (CD134) was targeted by ivuxolimab, a fully human IgG2 agonistic monoclonal antibody. Intravenous ivuxolimab was administered to patients every 2 weeks at six dose levels: 0.01, 0.1, 0.3, 1.5, 3 and 10 mg/kg. Of the approximately 50 dose-escalation patients, hepatocellular carcinoma was present in 19, melanoma in around 15, renal cell carcinoma in 9 and head and neck cancer in 9. The dose-escalation cohort was 82.7% male with a mean age of roughly 60 years, ranging from about 20 to 80. Patients were allowed to have had prior anti-PD-1, anti-PD-L1 or anti-CTLA-4 therapy, and roughly two fifths of the dose-escalation patients had been treated with checkpoint inhibitors. Partial responses were achieved by three dose-escalation patients, of whom one had hepatocellular carcinoma and two had cutaneous melanoma. Peripheral TCRbeta sequencing was intended to test whether TCR sequence diversity was altered and clonal T-cell expansion was caused by ivuxolimab. The paper describes the monotherapy dose-escalation part (N of about 55 patients) of the phase I trial of ivuxolimab.

Genomic DNA was isolated from the sorted cells so that the TCRbeta CDR3 region could be sequenced. The immunoSEQ Assay was used to sequence the TCRbeta CDR3 regions. As stored in TCRdb, this immuneACCESS dataset retains in-frame rearrangements with V and J assigned. A fraction of the clones does not appear; measured against another copy, unresolved V genes explain less than half of the discrepancy, and the remainder lacks a known reason. The sample includes 90,000 or so clones, with 92% observed a single time. The ten largest clones add up to 1% to 1.3% of the sample. Here is what the overall study found, with its caveats: Partial responders in the 0.1-3.0 mg/kg groups had among the lowest normalized peripheral clonal expansion, especially among CD8+ T cells. At doses of 0.1 to 3.0 mg/kg, clonal expansion of both CD4+ and CD8+ blood T cells was observed from baseline to week 6. Low levels of normalized T-cell clonal expansion were also seen in some patients who did not respond. After ivuxolimab, expanded clones were on average more numerous among CD8+ T cells than among CD4+ T cells. The antigen specificity of the peripheral T cells that underwent clonal expansion was not determined.

The chain is assembled from TRBV27 and TRBJ2-5; there is no confident call for the D gene. The sample consisted of CD4+ or CD8+ T cells sorted from blood, taken in a trial of the OX40 agonist ivuxolimab. The TCR was taken from an adult with an advanced solid tumor such as melanoma, head and neck, liver or kidney cancer. This receptor carries the CDR3 CASSFKVGETQYF. The sequenced DNA: TGTGCCAGCAGTTTTAAGGTGGGAGAGACCCAGTACTTC.